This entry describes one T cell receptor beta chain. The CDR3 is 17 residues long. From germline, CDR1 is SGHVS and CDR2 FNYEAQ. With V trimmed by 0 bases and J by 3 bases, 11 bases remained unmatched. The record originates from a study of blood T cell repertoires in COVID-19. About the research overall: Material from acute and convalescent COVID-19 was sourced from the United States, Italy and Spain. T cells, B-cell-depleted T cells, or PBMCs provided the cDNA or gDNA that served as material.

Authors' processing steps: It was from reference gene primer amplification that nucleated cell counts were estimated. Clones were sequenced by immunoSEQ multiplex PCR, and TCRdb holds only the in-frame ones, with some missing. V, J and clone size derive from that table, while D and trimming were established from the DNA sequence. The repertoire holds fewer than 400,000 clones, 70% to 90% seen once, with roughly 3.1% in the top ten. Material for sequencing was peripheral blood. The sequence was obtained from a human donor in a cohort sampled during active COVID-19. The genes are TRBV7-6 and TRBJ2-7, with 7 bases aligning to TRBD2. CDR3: CASSLAPWRAGSYEQYF. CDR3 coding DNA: TGTGCCAGCAGCTTAGCACCGTGGCGAGCGGGGAGCTACGAGCAGTACTTC.